Each of the 19 T cell receptor beta chains below was sequenced from the same sample in a study of CD8+ T cells in alopecia areata. The treatment denotes: oral pan-JAK inhibitor, 5-10 mg twice daily. Extracted from the samples, RNA was reverse transcribed into cDNA to serve as the sequencing template. Repertoires were generated with immunoSEQ multiplex PCR, while TCRdb's copy carries only in-frame clones and drops some. The repertoire includes nearly 95,000 clones, 70% to 85% of them detected once, and around 16% sits in the top ten. The sample in question was CD8+ T cells sorted from blood, obtained at approximately week 44, from a patient treated with tofacitinib. The source of these receptors is a human donor with alopecia areata.

V and J are TRBV19 and TRBJ1-2; D is unresolved. The V gene lost 3 bases and the J gene lost 3 bases, with 14 bases spanning the gap. Germline V gene sequence: CDR1 LNHDA, CDR2 SQIVND (reference sequence). The CDR3 covers 15 residues. CDR3 DNA sequence: TGTGCCAGTAGTATCGGGCCCCACGAAGACTATGGCTACACCTTC. It is translated as CASSIGPHEDYGYTF.

This clone has just one count. The chain couples TRBV13 to TRBJ2-2, with D unclear. CDR1 and CDR2 (germline): PRHDT, FYEKMQ (reference sequence). This CDR3 is built from 13 residues. Trimming pared 5 bases from V and 0 bases from J, leaving 4 bases between. As DNA, the CDR3 is TGTGCCAGCAGCCCTGCGAACACCGGGGAGCTGTTTTTT. Amino acids: CASSPANTGELFF.

This clone was picked up a small number of times. The chain joins TRBV7-8 to TRBJ2-3; 9 bases align to TRBD1. Losses at the gene ends were 1 base for V and 3 bases for J; bases not matched to a gene: 5. CDR1 is SGHVS and CDR2 is FQNEAQ in the germline V gene. This CDR3 spans 16 amino acids. Written as DNA, the CDR3 is TGTGCCAGCAGCTTAGGGACAGGGGAATTGACAGATACGCAGTATTTT. This encodes CASSLGTGELTDTQYF.

J is TRBJ1-4 and V is TRBV6-6; perhaps TRBD1 as D (5 bases). The germline V gene encodes CDR1 MNHNY and CDR2 SVGAGI (reference sequence). V was shortened by 2 bases and J by 7 bases, with 11 bases between the two germline ends. The CDR3 totals 14 residues. The CDR3: CASSYPGASEKLFF. CDR3 DNA sequence: TGTGCCAGCAGTTACCCTGGGGCATCTGAAAAACTGTTTTTT.

The table lists this clone with a count of one. The chain recombines TRBV12-5 with TRBJ1-2; TRBD1 aligns across 9 bases. V shed 1 base, J shed 8 bases, and the junction held 5 bases outside the gene matches. This CDR3 contains 14 residues. CDR1 and CDR2 from the germline V gene are LGHNT and FRNRAP. CDR3 residues: CASGLEGQGGGYTF. The CDR3 DNA reads TGTGCTAGTGGTTTGGAGGGACAGGGCGGAGGCTACACCTTC.

Only one count was recorded for this clone. CDR3 protein: CASSESGTRREQYF. The CDR3 nucleotides are TGCGCCAGCAGTGAGTCCGGGACCCGGCGGGAGCAGTACTTC. This chain connects TRBV10-1 to TRBJ2-7; the D call may be TRBD1 or TRBD2 (5 bases each). V lost 0 bases and J lost 7, with 13 bases in between. The germline CDR1 and CDR2 sequences are WNHNN and SYGVQD (reference sequence). The CDR3 totals 14 residues.

This clone was recorded a few times. This chain links TRBV4-3 with TRBJ2-7, with 9 bases that match TRBD1. The trim removed 7 bases at V and 2 bases at J, leaving 6 bases unmatched. CDR3 size: 14 residues. Germline loops: CDR1 LGHNA, CDR2 YSLEER. The CDR3 bases are TGCGCCAGCACTGGACAGGGGTGTCCCTACGAGCAGTACTTC. It yields the protein CASTGQGCPYEQYF.

This chain links TRBV27 with TRBJ2-7; 10 bases align to TRBD2. This CDR3 has 13 residues. Trimming removed 4 bases from V and 6 bases from J; junction bases left unmatched: 3. Per the germline V gene, CDR1 is MNHEY and CDR2 is SMNVEV (reference sequence). The CDR3: CASSSIAGGEQYF. CDR3 in DNA: TGTGCCAGCAGTTCCATAGCGGGGGGCGAGCAGTACTTC.

The chain couples TRBV5-1 to TRBJ1-2; TRBD1 matches 7 bases. From germline, CDR1 is SGHRS and CDR2 YFSETQ. The CDR3 consists of 13 residues. V lost 7 bases, J lost 4 bases, and 7 bases stayed unmatched. CDR3 nucleotides: TGCGCCAGCGGAGTCGGGACAGCCTATGGCTACACCTTC. This sequence encodes CASGVGTAYGYTF.

This clone was observed a few times. The chain has TRBV29-1 and TRBJ2-1; 9 bases match TRBD2. The CDR3 is 14 residues long. Trimming removed 8 bases from V and 0 bases from J; junction bases left unmatched: 5. CDR1 is SQVTM, CDR2 ANQGSEA, per germline. The CDR3 region is CSTYSGSSYNEQFF. In DNA, the CDR3 is TGCAGCACTTATAGCGGGAGCTCCTACAATGAGCAGTTCTTC.

Regarding this clone: One junction end does not reproduce the germline sequence, and a read error may be involved. The V gene is TRBV20-1, the J gene TRBJ1-2, with D tentatively TRBD1 (5 bases). CDR1 DFQATT and CDR2 SNEGSKA come from the germline V gene (reference sequence). The CDR3 is 11 amino acids. In DNA, the CDR3 is TGCAGCGCTACGGGGGAAGGAGGCTACACCTTC. Its translation is CSATGEGGYTF.

V is TRBV15 and J is TRBJ2-3; 7 positions agree with TRBD1. V lost 1 base to trimming and J lost 2 bases; unmatched junction nucleotides: 15. The CDR3 extends over 19 amino acids. Germline CDR1 and CDR2: LNHNV and YYDKDF (reference sequence). The DNA for the CDR3 is TGTGCCACCAGCAGAGGGTTTCGGGACCAGGGGGTGACCACAGATACGCAGTATTTT. Translated, it gives CATSRGFRDQGVTTDTQYF.

This clone has more than one count but fewer than ten. The rearrangement joins TRBV5-6 to TRBJ2-1; D might be TRBD1 or TRBD2, each matching 5 bases. V dropped 2 bases and J dropped 15 bases, with 15 bases sitting between them. Germline V gene sequence: CDR1 SGHDT, CDR2 YYEEEE. The CDR3 consists of 12 residues. The CDR3 loop reads CASSLSSGQRFF. The CDR3 DNA reads as TGTGCCAGCAGCTTAAGCTCGGGGCAGCGGTTCTTC.

A few counts support this clone. The chain carries TRBV11-2 and TRBJ2-1; D possibly matches TRBD1 or TRBD2 (5 bases each). CDR3 size: 12 residues. Germline V gene lookup returns CDR1 SGHAT and CDR2 FQNNGV. V was cut by 4 bases and J by 8 bases, with 9 bases left in between. CDR3 sequence (DNA): TGTGCCAGCAGCTCTAGGGGAGATGAGCAGTTCTTC. Protein product: CASSSRGDEQFF.

The rearrangement uses TRBV7-9 and TRBJ2-3; 8 positions match TRBD1. CDR1 and CDR2 (germline): SEHNR, FQNEAQ (reference sequence). The CDR3 has 15 amino acids. Trimming took 5 bases from V and 2 from J; bases not matched to a gene: 6. The DNA of the CDR3 is TGTGCCAGCAGCCACCCGGGACAGGACACAGATACGCAGTATTTT. Its protein product is CASSHPGQDTDTQYF.

This clone was seen more than once but under ten times. This sequence joins TRBV29-1 and TRBJ1-3; D remains ambiguous. CDR3 length: 16 amino acids. The germline V gene has CDR1 SQVTM and CDR2 ANQGSEA. Trimming pared 0 bases from V and 4 bases from J, leaving 16 bases between. CDR3 nucleotides: TGCAGCGTTGAAGATCATCTGGGGTCTCCGGGAAACACCATATATTTT. Its translation: CSVEDHLGSPGNTIYF.

This sequence joins TRBV9 and TRBJ2-2; 14 nucleotides agree with TRBD2. Germline-derived CDR1 and CDR2 are SGDLS and YYNGEE. This CDR3 comprises 19 residues. In DNA, the CDR3 is TGTCCCCGCAGCGTAGGGGGACTAGCGGGGGTTAAAAACACCGGGGAGCTGTTTTTT. It encodes CPRSVGGLAGVKNTGELFF.

The chain carries TRBV7-9 and TRBJ1-6, with TRBD1 matching over 9 bases. CDR1 is SEHNR and CDR2 is FQNEAQ in the germline V gene (reference sequence). V gave up 5 bases and J gave up 7 bases; unmatched junction bases: 6. The CDR3 totals 15 residues. CDR3 protein: CASSKGQGENSPLHF. The CDR3 DNA follows: TGTGCCAGCAGCAAGGGACAGGGAGAGAATTCACCCCTCCACTTT.

V is TRBV5-6 and J is TRBJ1-1; 7 bases match TRBD1. CDR3 length: 15 amino acids. Germline CDR1 reads SGHDT; CDR2 reads YYEEEE. After removal of 0 bases from V and 8 bases from J, the junction contained 10 bases not matched to a gene. CDR3 sequence reads: CASSLVWDSDTEAFF. CDR3 DNA sequence: TGTGCCAGCAGCTTGGTGTGGGACAGTGATACAGAAGCTTTCTTT.